Each of the 30 T cell receptor beta chains below was sequenced from the same sample in a study of cytomegalovirus exposure and HLA in healthy donors. Primers for the PCR totalled 60 Vbeta and 13 Jbeta. Sequencing was performed with immunoSEQ multiplex PCR; in TCRdb, only in-frame clones are kept and a portion is missing. The sample records over 150,000 clones, 73% being singletons. Sequenced sample: PBMCs. These receptors all stem from a woman aged 18-35 years in good health and CMV-seropositive.

The V call is TRBV7-9, the J call TRBJ2-7; TRBD1 might be the D (6 bases). The germline V gene encodes CDR1 SEHNR and CDR2 FQNEAQ (reference sequence). V lost 1 base, J lost 3 bases, and 19 bases lay in between. The CDR3 runs 17 residues. The CDR3: CASSLGGLQGRDYEQYF. The CDR3 nucleotides are TGTGCCAGCAGCTTAGGGGGGTTACAGGGCAGGGACTACGAGCAGTACTTC.

This clone was counted a few times. The rearrangement links TRBV6-1 to TRBJ1-1; 10 bases fit TRBD1. Germline values: CDR1 MNHNS, CDR2 SASEGT. The CDR3 is made up of 15 amino acids. The V segment lost 2 bases and the J segment 4 bases; nucleotides outside the gene matches: 4. The CDR3, as DNA: TGTGCCAGCAGTGAATGGGGACAGGGGCTCACTGAAGCTTTCTTT. This codes for CASSEWGQGLTEAFF.

The CDR3 DNA sequence: TGTGCCAGCAGCCTCCGGGGGGGGCAGGACACCGGGGAGCTGTTTTTT. Its protein product is CASSLRGGQDTGELFF. This chain connects TRBV9 to TRBJ2-2; 8 nucleotides agree with TRBD2. V shed 4 bases and J 3 bases; nucleotides not matched to a gene: 8. CDR1 is SGDLS and CDR2 is YYNGEE in the germline V gene. CDR3 length: 16 residues. Drawing the rest from reference TRBV9 and TRBJ2-2, the complete variable domain is DSGVTQTPKHLITATGQRVTLRCSPRSGDLSVYWYQQSLDQGLQFLIQYYNGEERAKGNILERFSAQQFPDLHSELNLSSLELGDSALYFCASSLRGGQDTGELFFGEGSRLTVL.

The gene calls are TRBV5-8 and TRBJ1-3; a possible D gene is TRBD1 (6 bases). CDR3 length: 16 residues. Trimming cost V 6 bases and J 4 bases, with 20 bases left between them. Per the germline V gene, CDR1 is SGHTS and CDR2 is YDEGEE. The CDR3 region is CASTPEAGEAGNTIYF. The DNA for the CDR3 is TGTGCCAGCACCCCAGAGGCAGGGGAAGCCGGAAACACCATATATTTT.

The chain joins TRBV14 to TRBJ2-4; 8 positions agree with TRBD1. The CDR3 is made up of 16 amino acids. J gave up 2 bases and V 5 bases, and 8 bases lay outside the gene matches. Germline V gives CDR1 SGHDN, CDR2 FVKESK. CDR3 nucleotide sequence: TGTGCCAGCAGCTACGGACAGGGCGTGCCCAAAAACATTCAGTACTTC. Its protein product is CASSYGQGVPKNIQYF.

In its sample, this clone was seen a few times. The chain is built from TRBV7-8 and TRBJ2-3; D perhaps matches TRBD1 (7 bases). The CDR3 is 17 amino acids. The germline V gene encodes CDR1 SGHVS and CDR2 FQNEAQ. V lost 4 bases and J 2 bases, leaving 19 bases between the germline ends. CDR3 protein: CASSSPRGRGNTDTQYF. The CDR3 nucleotides are TGTGCCAGCAGCTCCCCTAGGGGGCGGGGCAACACAGATACGCAGTATTTT.

The chain joins TRBV30 to TRBJ2-3, with 12 bases identical to TRBD2. Germline lookup yields CDR1 GTSNPN and CDR2 SVGIG (reference sequence). This CDR3 region has 16 residues. Trimming removed 0 bases from V and 4 bases from J; junction bases left unmatched: 5. The CDR3 coding sequence is TGTGCCTGGAGTGTAAGACTAGCGGGGGTTTCAGATACGCAGTATTTT. It yields the protein CAWSVRLAGVSDTQYF.

The gene calls are TRBV11-3 and TRBJ2-3; TRBD1 agrees at 8 bases. V lost 5 bases to trimming and J lost 5 bases; unmatched junction nucleotides: 12. The CDR3 loop spans 16 amino acids. CDR1 SGHNT and CDR2 YENEEA come from the germline V gene. The CDR3 loop reads CASSPRTGPSIDTQYF. The CDR3 nucleotides read TGTGCCAGCAGCCCACGGACAGGGCCAAGTATAGATACGCAGTATTTT.

In its sample, this clone was seen a few times. The rearrangement uses TRBV14 and TRBJ2-5; D is possibly TRBD2 (7 bases). Trimming removed 0 bases from V and 5 bases from J, with 16 bases in between. CDR1 and CDR2 from the germline V gene are SGHDN and FVKESK. CDR3 length: 16 amino acids. The CDR3 nucleotides read TGTGCCAGCAGCCAAGATCGGGGGGCATGGTTGGAGACCCAGTACTTC. Protein: CASSQDRGAWLETQYF.

The chain employs TRBV19 and TRBJ1-4, with TRBD1 as a possible D gene (6 bases). The germline V gene has CDR1 LNHDA and CDR2 SQIVND (reference sequence). V was pared by 5 bases and J by 8 bases, with 12 bases between. The CDR3 is 13 residues long. This chain's CDR3 is CASSWGGEEKLFF. CDR3 coding DNA: TGTGCCAGTAGTTGGGGGGGCGAAGAAAAACTGTTTTTT. Combining the CDR3 with reference TRBV19 and TRBJ1-4 gives the whole variable domain DGGITQSPKYLFRKEGQNVTLSCEQNLNHDAMYWYRQDPGQGLRLIYYSQIVNDFQKGDIAEGYSVSREKKESFPLTVTSAQKNPTAFYLCASSWGGEEKLFFGSGTQLSVL.

The V gene is TRBV10-1, the J gene TRBJ1-5; weak D call: TRBD1 (5 bases). CDR1 is WNHNN and CDR2 is SYGVQD in the germline V gene (reference sequence). V was shortened by 4 bases and J by 1 base, with 11 bases between the two germline ends. The CDR3 sequence is 15 residues long. CDR3 protein: CASSVGDRSNQPQHF. The DNA of the CDR3 is TGCGCCAGCAGTGTAGGGGATAGGAGCAATCAGCCCCAGCATTTT.

This chain links TRBV29-1 with TRBJ2-5; TRBD1 might be the D (6 bases). The DNA end is more similar to TRBJ2-7, so the J call may be wrong. Germline values: CDR1 SQVTM, CDR2 ANQGSEA. The CDR3 is made up of 12 amino acids. Here the CDR3 reads CSVGQVSYEQYF. The CDR3 bases are TGCAGCGTTGGACAGGTGTCCTACGAGCAGTACTTC.

The chain couples TRBV5-6 to TRBJ1-5, with D maybe TRBD1 (5 bases). Germline V CDR1 and CDR2: SGHDT, YYEEEE. The ends were cut back, 0 bases at V and 2 bases at J, with 12 bases in the middle. The CDR3 is 16 amino acids. This CDR3 is CASSLAGGRGNQPQHF. The CDR3 DNA sequence: TGTGCCAGCAGCTTGGCCGGGGGGAGAGGCAATCAGCCCCAGCATTTT.

The chain employs TRBV27 and TRBJ2-7; D might be TRBD1 (5 bases). Trimming removed 2 bases from V and 3 bases from J, with 11 bases in between. Looked up from germline, CDR1 is MNHEY and CDR2 is SMNVEV (reference sequence). The CDR3 extends over 14 amino acids. CDR3 region: CASSLEGVGYEQYF. The DNA of the CDR3 is TGTGCCAGCAGTTTAGAAGGGGTCGGCTACGAGCAGTACTTC.

This clone was found once. V and J are TRBV2 and TRBJ2-7; no clear D. With 8 bases removed from V and 3 bases from J, the gap between germline ends came to 11 bases. Germline CDR1 is SNHLY and CDR2 is FYNNEI. The CDR3 consists of 12 residues. CDR3 loop: CASGLTFYEQYF. CDR3 sequence (DNA): TGTGCCAGCGGGCTCACTTTCTACGAGCAGTACTTC.

V and J are TRBV7-9 and TRBJ2-5, with D possibly matching TRBD1 (5 bases). Germline CDR1 is SEHNR and CDR2 is FQNEAQ (reference sequence). V dropped 3 bases and J dropped 5 bases, with 19 bases sitting between them. CDR3 size: 16 residues. The CDR3 bases are TGTGCCAGCAGCTTGAAGGGGAACCACGCCAGGGAGACCCAGTACTTC. This codes for CASSLKGNHARETQYF.

Concerning this clone itself: Its ends do not fully match the called genes, so a read error is possible. This chain links TRBV7-9 with TRBJ2-7; D not certain. The CDR3 extends over 12 amino acids. Germline V gene sequence: CDR1 SEHNR, CDR2 FQNEAQ (reference sequence). DNA for the CDR3: TGTTCCAGCAGCGCAACCTACTACGAGCAGTACTTC. Protein product: CSSSATYYEQYF.

This rearrangement joins TRBV7-9 to TRBJ2-7; possibly TRBD1 for D (6 bases). Germline V gene lookup returns CDR1 SEHNR and CDR2 FQNEAQ (reference sequence). This CDR3 comprises 15 residues. Trimming left V 1 base short and J 7 bases short, with 17 bases between. CDR3 in amino acids: CASSLDPGTPGEQYF. For the CDR3, the DNA is TGTGCCAGCAGCTTAGATCCCGGGACACCGGGGGAGCAGTACTTC.

The genes are TRBV5-6 and TRBJ1-1, with TRBD1 as a possible D gene (5 bases). CDR1 and CDR2 (germline): SGHDT, YYEEEE. V lost 0 bases and J 3 bases, leaving 12 bases between the germline ends. The CDR3 runs to 15 residues. Here the CDR3 reads CASSLGGGMDTEAFF. The CDR3 DNA is TGTGCCAGCAGCTTGGGGGGCGGGATGGACACTGAAGCTTTCTTT.

V and J are TRBV5-4 and TRBJ1-2; TRBD1 is a possible D gene (5 bases). Germline V gives CDR1 SGHNT, CDR2 YYREEE (reference sequence). The CDR3 sequence is 16 residues long. The germline V and J ends were trimmed by 3 bases and 1 base, with 16 bases remaining between them. The DNA for the CDR3 is TGTGCCAGCAGCTCCGGTCAGGGCCCCGTTAACTATGGCTACACCTTC. Amino acid sequence: CASSSGQGPVNYGYTF.

The rearrangement joins TRBV7-9 to TRBJ1-2; D gene ambiguous. V lost 3 bases and J lost 4, with 12 bases in between. In germline, CDR1 is SEHNR, CDR2 FQNEAQ (reference sequence). The CDR3 extends over 14 amino acids. The CDR3 bases are TGTGCCAGCAGCTTCCCAGAAGATCCCTATGGCTACACCTTC. It is translated as CASSFPEDPYGYTF.

This clone is a singleton in its sample. This rearrangement joins TRBV4-1 to TRBJ1-1; no clear D. The CDR3 contains 15 residues. Trimming took 4 bases from V and 0 from J, leaving 12 bases between them. Germline V CDR1 and CDR2: MGHRA, YSYEKL. CDR3 sequence reads: CASSPSRGMNTEAFF. The CDR3 nucleotides read TGCGCCAGCAGCCCCTCCCGAGGCATGAACACTGAAGCTTTCTTT.

The chain uses TRBV7-9 and TRBJ2-3; 7 nucleotides line up with TRBD1. V shed 5 bases, J shed 6 bases, and the junction held 23 bases outside the gene matches. The germline CDR1 and CDR2 sequences are SEHNR and FQNEAQ (reference sequence). This CDR3 region has 19 residues. The CDR3 nucleotides are TGTGCCAGCAGCCCTACTTGGGGGTCAGGGGACAGTTCTGCGGATACGCAGTATTTT. Its protein product is CASSPTWGSGDSSADTQYF.

This clone was counted only a few times. The rearrangement uses TRBV30 and TRBJ1-1; 8 bases align to TRBD1. Unmatched junction bases numbered 11, after V lost 5 bases and J lost 0 bases. The length of the CDR3 is 16 residues. Germline V lookup: CDR1 GTSNPN, CDR2 SVGIG (reference sequence). In DNA form, the CDR3 reads TGTGCCTGGGCGAGGGGACAGGCGACAATGAACACTGAAGCTTTCTTT. This sequence encodes CAWARGQATMNTEAFF.

The chain carries TRBV4-1 and TRBJ2-7, with 9 nucleotides matching TRBD2. The CDR3 loop spans 16 amino acids. Trimming removed 0 bases from V and 0 bases from J; junction bases left unmatched: 3. Germline lookup yields CDR1 MGHRA and CDR2 YSYEKL. CDR3 residues: CASSQELAGASYEQYF. The CDR3 region has the DNA TGCGCCAGCAGCCAAGAATTAGCGGGGGCCTCCTACGAGCAGTACTTC.

The chain combines TRBV7-2 with TRBJ2-7; D is possibly TRBD2 (5 bases). The ends were cut back, 5 bases at V and 9 bases at J, with 17 bases in the middle. The germline V gene encodes CDR1 SGHTA and CDR2 FQGNSA. This CDR3 has 13 residues. CDR3 nucleotide sequence: TGTGCCAGCAGCCCCCGCAACGGGGAGTGGCAGTACTTC. Protein sequence: CASSPRNGEWQYF. Full variable domain (remainder filled in from reference TRBV7-2 and TRBJ2-7): GAGVSQSPSNKVTEKGKDVELRCDPISGHTALYWYRQSLGQGLEFLIYFQGNSAPDKSGLPSDRFSAERTGGSVSTLTIQRTQQEDSAVYLCASSPRNGEWQYFGPGTRLTVT.

This clone turned up a few times. The genes are TRBV5-4 and TRBJ2-4, with 8 bases matching TRBD1. Germline CDR1 SGHNT, CDR2 YYREEE (reference sequence). The junction had 10 bases not matched to a gene; V was cut back by 3 bases and J by 8 bases. The CDR3 runs to 15 residues. The CDR3 sequence is CASSSYQGAVDIQYF. For the CDR3, the DNA is TGTGCCAGCAGCTCTTATCAGGGGGCTGTGGACATTCAGTACTTC.

This chain joins TRBV7-8 and TRBJ2-7, with 8 bases that match TRBD1. CDR3 length: 14 amino acids. V shed 1 base and J 9 bases; nucleotides not matched to a gene: 8. Germline V gives CDR1 SGHVS, CDR2 FQNEAQ. The CDR3 DNA reads as TGTGCCAGCAGCTTAGATCCAGGGGGCGCGGGGCAGTACTTC. Amino acids: CASSLDPGGAGQYF.

This chain joins TRBV15 and TRBJ2-3; TRBD1 matches 7 bases. The germline gives CDR1 LNHNV, CDR2 YYDKDF (reference sequence). CDR3 length: 17 amino acids. The J segment lost 5 bases and the V segment lost 0 bases, leaving 11 bases of the junction unmatched. The CDR3 protein is CATSRDRTGQILDTQYF. CDR3 sequence (DNA): TGTGCCACCAGCAGAGATCGGACGGGACAGATATTAGATACGCAGTATTTT.

This clone was seen more than once but under ten times. V usage is TRBV5-6 and J usage is TRBJ1-5, with D perhaps TRBD1 (5 bases). The CDR3 extends over 13 amino acids. Germline CDR1 and CDR2: SGHDT and YYEEEE. Between the trimmed V and J ends, which lost 0 bases and 6 bases, there was a span of 7 bases. CDR3 coding DNA: TGTGCCAGCAGCTTGGTTGACAGTCAGCCCCAGCATTTT. Translated, it gives CASSLVDSQPQHF. Supplemented by reference TRBV5-6 and TRBJ1-5, the full variable domain reads DAGVTQSPTHLIKTRGQQVTLRCSPKSGHDTVSWYQQALGQGPQFIFQYYEEEERQRGNFPDRFSGHQFPNYSSELNVNALLLGDSALYLCASSLVDSQPQHFGDGTRLSIL.